This T cell receptor (beta chain) originates from a study of blood T cell repertoires in COVID-19. Libraries were prepared by immunoSEQ multiplex PCR; TCRdb keeps only in-frame clonotypes and omits some of them. Of about 270,000 clones in the sample, around 89% are singletons; the top ten hold more than 1%. The TCR was taken from a woman in her thirties or forties with acute COVID-19. The sequenced sample consisted of PBMCs or T cells enriched from blood (not recorded which).

CDR3 amino acids: CASSLGRNWRSSYEQYV. As DNA, the CDR3 is TGTGCCAGCAGTTTAGGGAGGAACTGGCGGAGCTCCTACGAGCAGTACGTC. This sequence joins TRBV28 and TRBJ2-7; tentative D call: TRBD2 (6 bases). V lost 2 bases and J 0 bases, leaving 17 bases between the germline ends. CDR3 length: 17 amino acids. Germline values: CDR1 MDHEN, CDR2 SYDVKM.